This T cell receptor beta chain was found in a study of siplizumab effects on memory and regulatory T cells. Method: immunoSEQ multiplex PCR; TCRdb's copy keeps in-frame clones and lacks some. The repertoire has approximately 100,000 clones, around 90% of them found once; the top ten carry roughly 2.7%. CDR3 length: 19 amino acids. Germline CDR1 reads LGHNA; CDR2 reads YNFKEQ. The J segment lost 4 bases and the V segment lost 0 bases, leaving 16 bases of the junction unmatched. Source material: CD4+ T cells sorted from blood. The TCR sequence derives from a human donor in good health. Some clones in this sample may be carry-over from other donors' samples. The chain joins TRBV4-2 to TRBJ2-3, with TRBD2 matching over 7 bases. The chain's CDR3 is CASSQDLPHLAVSADTQYF. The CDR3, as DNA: TGTGCCAGCAGCCAAGATTTACCCCACCTAGCGGTTAGCGCAGATACGCAGTATTTT.